Only one count was recorded for the clone carrying this TCR beta chain. Antigen specificity is unknown. This entry comes from a study of OX40 agonist ivuxolimab in advanced cancers. Study findings and constraints: It was not determined which antigens were specifically recognized by the peripheral T cells that had undergone clonal expansion. CD8+ T cells averaged more expanded clones than CD4+. At doses 0.1 to 3.0 mg/kg, CD4+ and CD8+ clones expanded.

Patients were ineligible given autoimmune disease history or systemic immunosuppression. With 3 bases clipped from V and 12 bases from J, the junction kept 5 bases outside the gene matches. This CDR3 has 12 amino acids. Germline V CDR1 and CDR2: MDHEN, SYDVKM. Sequenced by immunoSEQ multiplex PCR; TCRdb stores in-frame clones only, minus some. The table records over 85,000 clones, roughly 87% of them present only once. The receptor was derived from an adult with an advanced solid tumor such as melanoma, head and neck, liver or kidney cancer. Sequenced here: CD4+ or CD8+ T cells sorted from blood, sampled in a trial of the OX40 agonist ivuxolimab. The gene calls are TRBV28 and TRBJ2-1; the match to TRBD2 covers 7 bases. CDR3 region: CASSFWPGGQFF. The DNA for the CDR3 is TGTGCCAGCAGTTTTTGGCCGGGGGGGCAGTTCTTC.